The source of this T cell receptor (beta chain) is a study of human T cells and chemical hapten exposure. There are 14 residues in the CDR3. V dropped 5 bases and J dropped 5 bases, with 13 bases sitting between them. The germline gives CDR1 MNHEY, CDR2 SVGAGI. Described time point: patch test 3, about 24 weeks after DPC sensitization. The treatment was: therapeutic diphenylcyclopropenone sensitization with weekly scalp DPC. Blood sampling preceded each patch test application. It was from unfractionated whole blood that total RNA was extracted. Individual cDNA molecules (in the library) carried attached unique molecular identifiers. TCRdb itself ran the RACE reads through MiXCR, one entry per CDR3 protein. Counted here are approximately 30,000 distinct CDR3 sequences, almost 6% occurring once; the ten biggest clones make up around 5.7%. This clonotype was seen many times.

The input for sequencing was whole blood, taken in connection with sensitization to the hapten diphenylcyclopropenone (DPC). The chain recombines TRBV6-5 with TRBJ1-5; D is perhaps TRBD1 (6 bases). The clonotype was recovered from a young man with alopecia areata. Some clones in this sample may be carry-over from other donors' samples. CDR3 amino acids: CASSPRGGHQPQHF. The CDR3 bases are TGTGCCAGCAGTCCCCGTGGGGGCCATCAGCCCCAGCATTTT.